This T cell receptor beta chain was observed in a study of cytomegalovirus exposure and HLA in healthy donors. Study-wide points: Listed as cytomegalovirus-associated were roughly 180 TCR beta chains. Later on, an analysis tied 15,000 or so TCR beta sequences to HLA alleles at 0.05 false discovery rate.

PCR involved 60 Vbeta and 13 Jbeta primers. Repertoires were generated with immunoSEQ multiplex PCR, while TCRdb's copy carries only in-frame clones and drops some. The sample includes some 120,000 clones, 73% of them seen just once. Germline values: CDR1 SGHTA, CDR2 FQGNSA. The CDR3 sequence is 16 residues long. Trimming left V 5 bases short and J 6 bases short, with 19 bases between. Notes on this clone: No antigen is known for it.

This TCR was sampled from a man in his sixties in good health and CMV-seropositive. The sample comprised PBMCs. The V gene is TRBV7-2, the J gene TRBJ2-2, with a weak D call TRBD2 (7 bases). CDR3 sequence: CASSRGGAHKAGELFF. CDR3 DNA: TGTGCCAGCAGCCGAGGGGGGGCTCATAAAGCCGGGGAGCTGTTTTTT.